Listed below are T cell receptor beta chains from one sample, sequenced in a study of T cell changes during pregnancy in multiple sclerosis. The data were produced by immunoSEQ multiplex PCR, yet TCRdb's version contains in-frame clones alone and is incomplete. The profile shows about 110,000 clones, 92% of them singletons. Sequenced here: peripheral blood, sampled in the third trimester of pregnancy. These receptors all come from a female donor with multiple sclerosis, enrolled in a pregnancy study. The CDR3 runs from the conserved cysteine through the conserved F or W. Fields, in order: V gene, J gene, clone size, CDR3 length, D gene, CDR3 protein, CDR3 DNA. D genes are given only for firm matches. A clone size is listed for some rows: how often the clone was seen (once, few, many), or a class if it is expanded.

TRBV6-1	TRBJ1-5	NA	15	NA	CASSGGGNLVQPQHF	TGTGCCAGCTCGGGAGGCGGAAATCTTGTCCAGCCCCAGCATTTT
TRBV20-1	TRBJ2-7	NA	11	NA	CSATYYPEQYF	TGCAGTGCTACTTACTACCCCGAGCAGTACTTC
TRBV14	TRBJ2-1	NA	15	TRBD2	CASSPSGSTVGEQFF	TGTGCCAGCAGCCCCAGCGGGAGTACAGTGGGTGAGCAGTTCTTC
TRBV30	TRBJ2-7	NA	12	TRBD1	CAWSGTGEEQYF	TGTGCCTGGAGTGGAACAGGGGAAGAGCAGTACTTC
TRBV25-1	TRBJ2-3	NA	13	NA	CASSARGTDTQYF	TGTGCCAGCAGTGCGCGCGGGACAGATACGCAGTATTTT
TRBV7-2	TRBJ1-5	NA	17	NA	CASSLARVRTSNQPQHF	TGTGCCAGCAGCTTAGCCAGAGTTCGGACAAGTAATCAGCCCCAGCATTTT
TRBV28	TRBJ1-6	NA	14	NA	CASSLRSAIRALHF	TGTGCCAGCAGTTTGAGGAGTGCAATCCGGGCCCTCCACTTT
TRBV27	TRBJ2-1	NA	17	TRBD2	CASSPRTSGRGHNEQFF	TGTGCCAGCAGTCCCCGGACTAGCGGGAGGGGCCACAATGAGCAGTTCTTC
TRBV19	TRBJ1-5	NA	15	TRBD1	CASSPAGTGFQPQHF	TGTGCCAGTAGTCCCGCCGGGACAGGGTTTCAGCCCCAGCATTTT
TRBV27	TRBJ2-1	NA	15	TRBD2	CASRPNSGLNNEQFF	TGTGCCAGCAGGCCAAATAGCGGGTTAAACAATGAGCAGTTCTTC
TRBV28	TRBJ1-1	NA	14	TRBD1	CASRPGGLGTEAFF	TGTGCCAGCAGACCAGGGGGTTTAGGAACTGAAGCTTTCTTT
TRBV18	TRBJ2-1	NA	19	TRBD2	CASSPPRGLAGEKDNEQFF	TGTGCCAGCTCACCCCCTCGGGGACTAGCGGGAGAAAAAGACAATGAGCAGTTCTTC
TRBV5-1	TRBJ1-3	few	14	TRBD1	CASRTGTGGNTIYF	TGCGCCAGCAGGACCGGGACAGGGGGAAACACCATATATTTT
TRBV7-7	TRBJ1-1	NA	15	NA	CASSPIGVANTEAFF	TGTGCCAGCAGCCCTATAGGGGTTGCGAACACTGAAGCTTTCTTT
TRBV9	TRBJ1-1	NA	22	TRBD1	CASSRSAFGQGVVSDAAGVAFF	TGTGCCAGCAGCCGTTCGGCCTTTGGACAGGGGGTTGTCTCCGATGCCGCGGGCGTAGCTTTCTTT
TRBV9	TRBJ2-3	NA	16	NA	CASSGASGGGTDTQYF	TGTGCCAGCAGCGGCGCCTCTGGCGGGGGCACAGATACGCAGTATTTT
TRBV18	TRBJ1-2	NA	13	NA	CASSPEVNYGYTF	TGTGCCAGCTCACCTGAGGTCAATTATGGCTACACCTTC